Presented here are 32 T cell receptor beta chains from one specimen sequenced in a study of identical twins. From the 5' RACE reads, TCRdb called clonotypes with MiXCR, one entry per CDR3 protein. Of 200,000 to 250,000 distinct CDR3 sequences listed, 7.5% were seen once; the top ten hold just under 2%. The sample also formed part of further work on yellow fever vaccine responses in identical twins.

The sample taken for sequencing was memory (CD45RO+) T cells sorted from blood. These receptors came from a woman aged 18-35 years in good health.

This sequence joins TRBV6-5 and TRBJ2-2; D perhaps matches TRBD2 (5 bases). The CDR3 contains 16 residues. The V and J ends lost 0 bases and 8 bases respectively, with 16 bases between them. Germline-derived CDR1 and CDR2 are MNHEY and SVGAGI. Here the CDR3 reads CASSYSKRFVGGELFF. In DNA, the CDR3 is TGTGCCAGCAGTTACTCGAAGCGGTTTGTAGGGGGGGAGCTGTTTTTT.

This clonotype came up many times. V gene TRBV29-1 combines with J gene TRBJ2-5, with TRBD2 as a possible D gene (6 bases). Germline lookup yields CDR1 SQVTM and CDR2 ANQGSEA. Trimming left V 4 bases short and J 5 bases short, with 11 bases between. The CDR3 length is 12 residues. The CDR3 loop reads CSVATGGETQYF. CDR3 in DNA: TGCAGCGTTGCTACAGGAGGGGAGACCCAGTACTTC. The full variable domain, completed using reference TRBV29-1 and TRBJ2-5, is SAVISQKPSRDICQRGTSLTIQCQVDSQVTMMFWYRQQPGQSLTLIATANQGSEATYESGFVIDKFPISRPNLTFSTLTVSNMSPEDSSIYLCSVATGGETQYFGPGTRLLVL.

J is TRBJ1-4 and V is TRBV7-9, with unresolved D. Germline V CDR1 and CDR2: SEHNR, FQNEAQ (reference sequence). V was shortened by 2 bases and J by 0 bases, with 7 bases between the two germline ends. The CDR3 consists of 15 residues. CDR3 sequence (DNA): TGTGCCAGCAGCTTAAGGCCCGCAACTAATGAAAAACTGTTTTTT. Encoded protein: CASSLRPATNEKLFF.

This clonotype was observed a handful of times. The chain has TRBV20-1 and TRBJ2-7; 11 bases are shared with TRBD2. The CDR3 is made up of 15 amino acids. With V trimmed by 2 bases and J by 0 bases, 3 bases remained unmatched. CDR1 is DFQATT and CDR2 is SNEGSKA in the germline V gene (reference sequence). The CDR3 sequence: CSARRLAGSSYEQYF. The CDR3, as DNA: TGCAGTGCTAGACGACTAGCGGGGAGCTCCTACGAGCAGTACTTC.

This clonotype was seen more than once but under ten times. The rearrangement uses TRBV6-1 and TRBJ1-5; 9 bases match TRBD1. The germline V gene has CDR1 MNHNS and CDR2 SASEGT. The V gene end was trimmed by 5 bases and the J gene end by 4 bases; junction bases not matched to a gene: 3. CDR3 size: 14 residues. The CDR3, as DNA: TGTGCCAGCAGTCAGGACAGGGGAAATCAGCCCCAGCATTTT. It yields the protein CASSQDRGNQPQHF.

The V and J genes are TRBV5-1 and TRBJ2-3; 7 bases line up with TRBD2. This CDR3 comprises 15 residues. The junction had 10 bases not matched to a gene; V was cut back by 7 bases and J by 2 bases. Germline V CDR1 and CDR2: SGHRS, YFSETQ. The CDR3 nucleotides are TGCGCCAGCGGGGAGGGATCGGGGGTCACAGATACGCAGTATTTT. This translates into CASGEGSGVTDTQYF.

At least ten counts were recorded for this clonotype. The rearrangement uses TRBV11-3 and TRBJ2-1; 11 bases agree with TRBD1. Trimming cost V 6 bases and J 6 bases; bases outside gene matches: 7. The germline CDR1 and CDR2 sequences are SGHNT and YENEEA. This CDR3 is built from 15 residues. The CDR3 reads CASSRTGQGVNEQFF. The CDR3 nucleotides are TGTGCCAGCAGTCGTACGGGACAGGGGGTCAATGAGCAGTTCTTC.

The V call is TRBV6-1, the J call TRBJ1-1; D might be TRBD1 (5 bases). Trimming cost V 0 bases and J 2 bases, with 10 bases left between them. The CDR3 totals 15 residues. CDR1 MNHNS and CDR2 SASEGT come from the germline V gene. The CDR3, as DNA: TGTGCCAGCAGTGAAGCGCTTGGGGGAAACACTGAAGCTTTCTTT. The encoded protein is CASSEALGGNTEAFF.

This clonotype has only a few counts. This chain links TRBV4-3 with TRBJ2-1, with D possibly called TRBD1 or TRBD2 (5 bases each). The V end lost 0 bases, the J end lost 3 bases, and 6 bases lay between the germline ends. The CDR3 loop spans 14 amino acids. The germline V gene has CDR1 LGHNA and CDR2 YSLEER. DNA of the CDR3: TGCGCCAGCAGCCAAGAGGGACGCTACAATGAGCAGTTCTTC. Its translation: CASSQEGRYNEQFF.

The chain joins TRBV3-1 to TRBJ1-2; D ambiguous. V dropped 2 bases and J dropped 2 bases, with 6 bases sitting between them. Germline V CDR1 and CDR2: LGHDT, YNNKEL (reference sequence). This CDR3 comprises 13 residues. CDR3: CASSQQTNYGYTF. DNA for the CDR3: TGTGCCAGCAGCCAACAGACCAACTATGGCTACACCTTC.

The CDR3 sequence: CASSLTGQGYYEQYF. CDR3 bases: TGCGCCAGCAGCTTAACCGGACAGGGGTACTACGAGCAGTACTTC. The V gene is TRBV5-1, the J gene TRBJ2-7; 9 positions match TRBD1. Per the germline V gene, CDR1 is SGHRS and CDR2 is YFSETQ. The CDR3 has 15 residues. The ends lost 2 bases at V and 3 bases at J; junction bases unmatched: 6.

V gene TRBV18 combines with J gene TRBJ2-3; the match to TRBD1 covers 8 bases. From germline, CDR1 is KGHSH and CDR2 LQKENI. This CDR3 spans 15 amino acids. V shed 3 bases and J 4 bases; nucleotides not matched to a gene: 6. CDR3 in amino acids: CASSPGDRNPDTQYF. For the CDR3, the DNA is TGTGCCAGCTCACCTGGGGACAGGAACCCAGATACGCAGTATTTT.

This sequence joins TRBV6-5 and TRBJ1-1; D unclear. CDR1 is MNHEY, CDR2 SVGAGI, per germline. V lost 4 bases to trimming and J lost 4 bases, with 10 bases between them. This CDR3 comprises 13 residues. This chain's CDR3 is CASSWTRGTEAFF. The CDR3 DNA sequence: TGTGCCAGCAGTTGGACGCGGGGCACTGAAGCTTTCTTT.

In its sample, this clonotype was seen many times. The DNA of the CDR3 is TGTGCCAGCAAGGTTTTCGCGGGGGTTACCGGGGAGCTGTTTTTT. Residues: CASKVFAGVTGELFF. This sequence joins TRBV2 and TRBJ2-2; 7 nucleotides line up with TRBD2. Germline trimming cut 7 bases from V and 5 bases from J; bases unmatched to any gene: 10. Germline-derived CDR1 and CDR2 are SNHLY and FYNNEI. CDR3 size: 15 residues.

The chain has TRBV24-1 and TRBJ2-1; tentatively, D is TRBD1 (5 bases). Trimming stripped 4 bases from V and 4 bases from J, with 10 bases between. The CDR3 has 14 amino acids. In germline, CDR1 is KGHDR, CDR2 SFDVKD. The DNA for the CDR3 is TGTGCCACCAGTGACGAACAGGTTTACAATGAGCAGTTCTTC. Its protein product is CATSDEQVYNEQFF.

The chain couples TRBV19 to TRBJ2-1; D remains unclear. V was cut by 5 bases and J by 7 bases, with 12 bases left in between. CDR3 length: 13 residues. The germline V gene encodes CDR1 LNHDA and CDR2 SQIVND (reference sequence). CDR3 protein: CASSPPLENEQFF. CDR3 DNA sequence: TGTGCCAGTAGTCCCCCCCTAGAGAATGAGCAGTTCTTC.

This clonotype came up a few times. The chain recombines TRBV19 with TRBJ1-6; D might be TRBD1 (6 bases). Germline V gene data show CDR1 as LNHDA and CDR2 as SQIVND (reference sequence). CDR3 size: 14 residues. The V and J ends lost 5 bases and 7 bases respectively, with 12 bases between them. In nucleotides, the CDR3 is TGTGCCAGTAGTCTCCAGGGGCAGAATTCACCCCTCCACTTT. Translating it yields CASSLQGQNSPLHF.

J is TRBJ2-5 and V is TRBV7-9; the match to TRBD1 covers 7 bases. The CDR3 totals 17 residues. In germline, CDR1 is SEHNR, CDR2 FQNEAQ (reference sequence). The V segment lost 1 base and the J segment 1 base; nucleotides outside the gene matches: 9. The CDR3 here is CASSLGFGTVGQETQYF. DNA of the CDR3: TGTGCCAGCAGCTTAGGATTCGGGACAGTCGGCCAAGAGACCCAGTACTTC.

This clonotype was seen repeatedly, ten times or more. V is TRBV15 and J is TRBJ2-3, with TRBD1 identical over 8 bases. This CDR3 is built from 15 residues. Per germline, CDR1 LNHNV and CDR2 YYDKDF (reference sequence). V lost 5 bases to trimming and J lost 2 bases; unmatched junction nucleotides: 6. CDR3 DNA sequence: TGTGCCACCAGCTACGGACAGGGAGCCACAGATACGCAGTATTTT. This codes for CATSYGQGATDTQYF.

This clonotype was counted many times. The rearrangement joins TRBV5-1 to TRBJ1-1; 8 bases are a match to TRBD1. The CDR3 loop spans 16 amino acids. CDR1 is SGHRS and CDR2 is YFSETQ in the germline V gene. J was trimmed by 4 bases and V by 7 bases; bases with no gene match: 15. Here the CDR3 reads CASRGTGVGQATEAFF. CDR3 bases: TGCGCCAGCCGCGGGACAGGAGTAGGCCAGGCCACTGAAGCTTTCTTT.

This clonotype has only a few counts. The chain has TRBV29-1 and TRBJ1-2; D unclear. V was pared by 7 bases and J by 4 bases, with 16 bases between. Germline CDR1 and CDR2: SQVTM and ANQGSEA. This CDR3 is built from 13 residues. The CDR3 spells CSAYDRESYGYTF. The CDR3 region has the DNA TGCAGCGCCTACGACCGGGAATCCTATGGCTACACCTTC.

The rearrangement uses TRBV20-1 and TRBJ2-5, with a possible D match to TRBD2 (5 bases). The CDR3 is made up of 11 amino acids. V was shortened by 3 bases and J by 5 bases, with 7 bases between the two germline ends. The germline V gene has CDR1 DFQATT and CDR2 SNEGSKA (reference sequence). DNA of the CDR3: TGCAGTGCTAGGTTAGCGGAGACCCAGTACTTC. Residues: CSARLAETQYF.

This clonotype was picked up many times. This rearrangement joins TRBV27 to TRBJ2-7; D gene uncertain. The germline CDR1 and CDR2 sequences are MNHEY and SMNVEV (reference sequence). The germline V and J ends were trimmed by 2 bases and 1 base, with 9 bases remaining between them. CDR3 length: 14 residues. CDR3 bases: TGTGCCAGCAGTTTACTGGCCAGATCCTACGAGCAGTACTTC. Residues: CASSLLARSYEQYF.

This clonotype was recorded many times. The rearrangement uses TRBV28 and TRBJ2-3; 7 bases are shared with TRBD2. J gave up 6 bases and V 6 bases, and 3 bases lay outside the gene matches. The CDR3 runs 12 residues. The germline V gene has CDR1 MDHEN and CDR2 SYDVKM. CDR3 sequence (DNA): TGTGCCAGCAGAAGCGGGACTGATACGCAGTATTTT. This gives the protein CASRSGTDTQYF. The full variable domain, rest sourced from reference TRBV28 and TRBJ2-3, is DVKVTQSSRYLVKRTGEKVFLECVQDMDHENMFWYRQDPGLGLRLIYFSYDVKMKEKGDIPEGYSVSREKKERFSLILESASTNQTSMYLCASRSGTDTQYFGPGTRLTVL.

This clonotype appeared many times. The chain recombines TRBV5-1 with TRBJ1-4; D gene uncertain. The CDR3 extends over 14 amino acids. Germline-derived CDR1 and CDR2 are SGHRS and YFSETQ. V dropped 0 bases and J dropped 5 bases, with 8 bases sitting between them. CDR3 coding DNA: TGCGCCAGCAGCTTGGAGTCAGGAAATGAAAAACTGTTTTTT. This translates into CASSLESGNEKLFF.

The chain couples TRBV20-1 to TRBJ2-3; D tentatively reads TRBD1 or TRBD2 (5 bases each). The length of the CDR3 is 13 residues. The V gene's germline CDR1 is DFQATT and CDR2 SNEGSKA (reference sequence). The V gene lost 3 bases and the J gene lost 4 bases, with 11 bases spanning the gap. CDR3 in DNA: TGCAGTGCTAGTGAAGGGACCGCAGATACGCAGTATTTT. This encodes CSASEGTADTQYF.

The chain recombines TRBV24-1 with TRBJ1-1; 7 bases agree with TRBD1. This CDR3 region has 15 residues. Per the germline V gene, CDR1 is KGHDR and CDR2 is SFDVKD. The V gene end was trimmed by 3 bases and the J gene end by 5 bases; junction bases not matched to a gene: 8. This chain's CDR3 is CATSDGGQAVTEAFF. The CDR3, as DNA: TGTGCCACCAGTGATGGAGGACAGGCGGTGACTGAAGCTTTCTTT.

This clonotype was observed many times. The DNA of the CDR3 is TGTGCCAGCAGCCCGCAAGGACTAGCGGGGGTCAACACCGGGGAGCTGTTTTTT. Amino acid sequence: CASSPQGLAGVNTGELFF. The chain joins TRBV7-3 to TRBJ2-2; TRBD2 matches at 13 bases. Looked up from germline, CDR1 is SGHTA and CDR2 is FQGTGA. The CDR3 has 18 amino acids. With 5 bases clipped from V and 2 bases from J, the junction kept 8 bases outside the gene matches.

This clonotype was detected a few times. The CDR3 region has the DNA TGTGCCACCAGCAGAGAGGGCAGTCAGGGTCCCGAGACCCAGTACTTC. As protein: CATSREGSQGPETQYF. The gene calls are TRBV15 and TRBJ2-5; D may be TRBD1 (5 bases). The germline CDR1 and CDR2 sequences are LNHNV and YYDKDF (reference sequence). The CDR3 runs 16 residues. The V and J ends lost 0 bases and 5 bases respectively, with 16 bases between them.

The V gene is TRBV27, the J gene TRBJ2-1; D unresolved. The V gene lost 6 bases and the J gene lost 7 bases, with 16 bases spanning the gap. The CDR3 has 14 amino acids. The germline V gene encodes CDR1 MNHEY and CDR2 SMNVEV (reference sequence). The CDR3 reads CASRETKFGNEQFF. CDR3 nucleotides: TGTGCCAGCAGAGAGACCAAATTTGGGAATGAGCAGTTCTTC.

This clonotype showed up just a few times. The rearrangement joins TRBV9 to TRBJ2-2; D possibly corresponds to TRBD2 (5 bases). CDR1 is SGDLS and CDR2 is YYNGEE in the germline V gene. The CDR3 sequence is 14 residues long. Between the trimmed V and J ends, which lost 4 bases and 5 bases, there was a span of 12 bases. In DNA, the CDR3 is TGTGCCAGCAGCACCATGACGGGAACCGGGGAGCTGTTTTTT. It specifies CASSTMTGTGELFF.

This clonotype was found a few times. CDR3: CSARDDRGPPTGELFF. Written as DNA, the CDR3 is TGCAGTGCTAGAGACGACAGGGGGCCGCCCACCGGGGAGCTGTTTTTT. The chain employs TRBV20-1 and TRBJ2-2; 10 bases align to TRBD1. The CDR3 spans 16 residues. Germline values: CDR1 DFQATT, CDR2 SNEGSKA (reference sequence). Germline trimming cut 0 bases from V and 4 bases from J; bases unmatched to any gene: 5.